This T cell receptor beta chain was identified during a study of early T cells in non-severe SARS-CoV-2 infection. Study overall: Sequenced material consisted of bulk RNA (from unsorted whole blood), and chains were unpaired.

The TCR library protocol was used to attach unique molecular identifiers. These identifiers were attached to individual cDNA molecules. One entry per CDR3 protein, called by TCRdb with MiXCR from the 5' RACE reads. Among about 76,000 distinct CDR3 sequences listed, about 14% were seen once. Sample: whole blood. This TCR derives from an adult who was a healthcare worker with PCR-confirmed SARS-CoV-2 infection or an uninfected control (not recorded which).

The CDR3 nucleotides read TGTGCCAGCAGCCCCGAGGGGGGCAGATACGGCTACACCTTC. Translation gives CASSPEGGRYGYTF. The rearrangement uses TRBV6-1 and TRBJ1-2; TRBD1 might be the D (6 bases). CDR1 and CDR2 from the germline V gene are MNHNS and SASEGT. V dropped 6 bases and J dropped 8 bases, with 19 bases sitting between them. There are 14 residues in the CDR3.